This T cell receptor beta chain was captured in a study of beta chain features in type 1 diabetes. V lost 6 bases, J lost 9 bases, and 12 bases lay in between. CDR3 length equals 11 residues. Germline lookup yields CDR1 SGHAT and CDR2 FQNNGV. Expressed TCRB transcripts were sequenced because the entire RNA isolate underwent reverse transcription. Produced via immunoSEQ multiplex PCR; TCRdb's table is partial and in-frame only. The table shows around 340,000 clones, with less than 20% occurring only once. The chain links TRBV11-2 to TRBJ2-7; unclear D gene. The TCR was taken from a woman in her late teens or twenties in good health. The sequenced material came from naive CD4+ T cells from blood. The CDR3 sequence is CASSQVKGQYF. The CDR3 DNA sequence: TGTGCCAGCAGTCAGGTGAAAGGGCAGTACTTC.